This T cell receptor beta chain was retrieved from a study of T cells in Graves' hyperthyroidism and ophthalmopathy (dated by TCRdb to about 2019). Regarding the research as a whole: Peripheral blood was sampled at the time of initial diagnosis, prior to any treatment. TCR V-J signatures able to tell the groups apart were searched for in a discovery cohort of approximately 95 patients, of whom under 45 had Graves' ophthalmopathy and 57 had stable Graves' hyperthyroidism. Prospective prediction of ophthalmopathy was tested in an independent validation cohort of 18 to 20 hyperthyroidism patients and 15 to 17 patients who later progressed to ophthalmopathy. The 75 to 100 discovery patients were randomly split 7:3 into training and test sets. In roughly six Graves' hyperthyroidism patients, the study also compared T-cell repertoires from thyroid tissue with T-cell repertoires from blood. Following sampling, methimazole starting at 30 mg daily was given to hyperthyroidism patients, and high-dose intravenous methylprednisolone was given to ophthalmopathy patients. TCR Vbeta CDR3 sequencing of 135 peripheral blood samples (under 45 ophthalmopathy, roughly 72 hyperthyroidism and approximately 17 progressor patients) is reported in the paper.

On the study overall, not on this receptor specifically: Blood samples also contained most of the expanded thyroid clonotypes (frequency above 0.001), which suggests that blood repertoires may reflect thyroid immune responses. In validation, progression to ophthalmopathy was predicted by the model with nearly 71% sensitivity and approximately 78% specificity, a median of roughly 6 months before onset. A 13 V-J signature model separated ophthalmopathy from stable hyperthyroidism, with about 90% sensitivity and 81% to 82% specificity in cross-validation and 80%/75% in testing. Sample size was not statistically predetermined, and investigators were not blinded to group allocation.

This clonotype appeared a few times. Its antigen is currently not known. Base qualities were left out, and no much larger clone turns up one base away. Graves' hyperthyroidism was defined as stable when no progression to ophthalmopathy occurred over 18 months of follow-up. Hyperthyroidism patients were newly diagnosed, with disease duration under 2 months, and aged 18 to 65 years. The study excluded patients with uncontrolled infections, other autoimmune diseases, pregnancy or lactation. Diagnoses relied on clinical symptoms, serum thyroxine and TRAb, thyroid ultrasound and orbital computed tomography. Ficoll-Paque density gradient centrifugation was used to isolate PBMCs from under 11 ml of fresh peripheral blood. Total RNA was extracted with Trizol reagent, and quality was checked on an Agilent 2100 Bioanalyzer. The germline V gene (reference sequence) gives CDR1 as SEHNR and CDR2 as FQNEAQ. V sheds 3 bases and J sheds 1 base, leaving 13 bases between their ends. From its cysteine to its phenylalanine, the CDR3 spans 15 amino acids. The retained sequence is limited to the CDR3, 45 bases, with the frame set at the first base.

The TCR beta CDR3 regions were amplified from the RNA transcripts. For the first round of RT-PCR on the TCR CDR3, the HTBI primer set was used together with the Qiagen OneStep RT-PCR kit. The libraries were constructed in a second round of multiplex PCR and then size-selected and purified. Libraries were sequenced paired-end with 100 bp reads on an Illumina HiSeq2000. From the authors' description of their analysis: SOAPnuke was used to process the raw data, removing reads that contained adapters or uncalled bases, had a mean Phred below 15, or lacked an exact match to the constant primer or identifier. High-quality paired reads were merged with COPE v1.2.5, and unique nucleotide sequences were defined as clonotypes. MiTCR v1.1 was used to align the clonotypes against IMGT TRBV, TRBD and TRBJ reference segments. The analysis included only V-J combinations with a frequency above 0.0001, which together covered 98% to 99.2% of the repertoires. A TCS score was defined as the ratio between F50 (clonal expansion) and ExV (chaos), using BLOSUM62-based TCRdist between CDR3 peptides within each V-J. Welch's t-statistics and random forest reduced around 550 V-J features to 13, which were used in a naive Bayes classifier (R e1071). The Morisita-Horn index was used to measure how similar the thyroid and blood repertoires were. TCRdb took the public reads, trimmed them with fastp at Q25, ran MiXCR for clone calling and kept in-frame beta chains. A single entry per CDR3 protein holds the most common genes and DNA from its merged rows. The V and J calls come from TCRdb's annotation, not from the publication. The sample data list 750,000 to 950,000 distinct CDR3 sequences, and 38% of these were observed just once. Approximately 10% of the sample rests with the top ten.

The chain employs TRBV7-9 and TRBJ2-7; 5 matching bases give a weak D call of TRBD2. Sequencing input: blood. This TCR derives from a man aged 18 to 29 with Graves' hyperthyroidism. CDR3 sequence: CASSLAGVGSYEQYF. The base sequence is TGTGCCAGCAGCTTGGCCGGGGTAGGTTCCTACGAGCAGTACTTC.